The 23 T cell receptor beta chains below all came from one sample that was sequenced in a study of shared clonotypes between healthy human individuals (dated by TCRdb to 2018 to 2021). Library method: the immunoSEQ multiplex PCR assay. Entries here come from immuneACCESS through TCRdb and include only in-frame sequences with V and J called. Some clones fail to appear in such tables; in the studies checked, an unresolved V gene covers under half of the shortfall, and the cause of the remainder is unknown. This sample comprises just over 2,000,000 clones, about 95% of them detected only once. Roughly 1% of the sample goes to the ten largest clones. CD8 naive samples were CD45RO-negative cells positively selected for CCR7, giving a CD45RA+CCR7+ population that excluded TemRA cells. What was sequenced was naive CD8+ T cells sorted from blood. The cell subset or site label here, explained by the study, means: CD45RA+CCR7+. These receptors were taken from a young man in good health.

This chain uses TRBV2 with TRBJ2-3, with D hard to call. The CDR3 is 15 residues long. Germline assignment: CDR1 SNHLY and CDR2 FYNNEI. V was pared by 5 bases and J by 2 bases, with 14 bases between. In DNA, the CDR3 is TGTGCCAGCAGTCGATCCCTAGTCCTCACAGATACGCAGTATTTT. This gives the protein CASSRSLVLTDTQYF.

V and J are TRBV6-6 and TRBJ2-7; 10 bases align to TRBD1. CDR1 is MNHNY, CDR2 SVGAGI, per germline (reference sequence). The trim removed 5 bases at V and 6 bases at J, leaving 10 bases unmatched. The CDR3 has 15 residues. The DNA of the CDR3 is TGTGCCAGCAGTGGAACGGGACAGGGGACCGTCGAGCAGTACTTC. This codes for CASSGTGQGTVEQYF.

The gene calls are TRBV30 and TRBJ2-3; 7 positions match TRBD2. J gave up 0 bases and V 4 bases, and 7 bases lay outside the gene matches. This CDR3 has 15 residues. CDR1 GTSNPN and CDR2 SVGIG come from the germline V gene (reference sequence). The CDR3 nucleotides read TGTGCCTGGAATCGTGGAGCGGGGAGCACAGATACGCAGTATTTT. Translated, it gives CAWNRGAGSTDTQYF.

The chain has TRBV5-4 and TRBJ1-2; no clear D. V shed 4 bases and J shed 5 bases, with 12 bases lying between them. The germline CDR1 and CDR2 sequences are SGHNT and YYREEE (reference sequence). The CDR3 has 13 amino acids. In DNA, the CDR3 is TGTGCCAGCAGCCAAGCTGCGAATTATGGCTACACCTTC. This translates into CASSQAANYGYTF.

For the CDR3, the DNA is TGTGCCAGCAGCTTAGGCGTGGGGCAAGAGACCCAGTACTTC. Its translation is CASSLGVGQETQYF. This sequence joins TRBV11-2 and TRBJ2-5; no definite D call. The CDR3 loop spans 14 amino acids. Germline V lookup: CDR1 SGHAT, CDR2 FQNNGV. With 1 base removed from V and 2 bases from J, the gap between germline ends came to 8 bases.

This chain connects TRBV12-5 to TRBJ1-5; D is unclear. The CDR3 spans 15 residues. V was shortened by 1 base and J by 3 bases, with 10 bases between the two germline ends. Germline CDR1 and CDR2: LGHNT and FRNRAP. As DNA, the CDR3 is TGTGCTAGTGGTTTGGAAACGGCCCTCAATCAGCCCCAGCATTTT. Its translation is CASGLETALNQPQHF. The variable domain in full, with the rest retrieved from reference TRBV12-5 and TRBJ1-5, is DARVTQTPRHKVTEMGQEVTMRCQPILGHNTVFWYRQTMMQGLELLAYFRNRAPLDDSGMPKDRFSAEMPDATLATLKIQPSEPRDSAVYFCASGLETALNQPQHFGDGTRLSIL.

The chain links TRBV10-3 to TRBJ2-7; D not certain. Germline loops: CDR1 ENHRY, CDR2 SYGVKD. V was shortened by 4 bases and J by 3 bases, with 10 bases between the two germline ends. This CDR3 has 13 residues. This chain's CDR3 is CAISGDSDYEQYF. CDR3 in DNA: TGTGCCATCAGTGGAGACTCCGACTACGAGCAGTACTTC.

The rearrangement links TRBV4-1 to TRBJ2-7; D may be TRBD1 or TRBD2 (5 bases each). Germline CDR1 is MGHRA and CDR2 is YSYEKL. Trimming took off 1 base at V and 3 bases at J, with 13 bases between the two ends. The CDR3 has 15 residues. The DNA of the CDR3 is TGCGCCAGCAGCCAAGGAGTGGGGGTCAGCTACGAGCAGTACTTC. It specifies CASSQGVGVSYEQYF.

This chain joins TRBV5-1 and TRBJ2-3; D might be TRBD1 or TRBD2, each matching 5 bases. This CDR3 is built from 13 residues. V was trimmed by 4 bases and J by 5 bases, leaving 11 bases between them. Germline V CDR1 and CDR2: SGHRS, YFSETQ. CDR3 loop: CASSPGDLDTQYF. The CDR3, as DNA: TGCGCCAGCAGCCCCGGGGACCTAGATACGCAGTATTTT.

The chain couples TRBV6-6 to TRBJ2-1, with D perhaps matching TRBD2 (6 bases). Trimming shortened V by 6 bases and J by 2 bases, and 17 bases separated the two germline ends. This CDR3 region has 16 residues. CDR1 MNHNY and CDR2 SVGAGI come from the germline V gene (reference sequence). This CDR3 reads CASSLYTSMPYNEQFF. The CDR3 DNA reads TGTGCCAGCAGCCTTTATACTAGCATGCCCTACAATGAGCAGTTCTTC.

The genes are TRBV27 and TRBJ1-1; possible D gene TRBD1, 6 bases. CDR3 length equals 14 residues. Trimming cost V 6 bases and J 1 base, with 12 bases left between them. Germline V CDR1 and CDR2: MNHEY, SMNVEV (reference sequence). CDR3 protein: CASRTGMANTEAFF. The CDR3 coding sequence is TGTGCCAGCAGGACAGGTATGGCGAACACTGAAGCTTTCTTT.

The CDR3 loop reads CASSKTADCSYNEQFF. In nucleotides, the CDR3 is TGTGCCAGCAGCAAAACCGCAGATTGCTCCTACAATGAGCAGTTCTTC. The rearrangement joins TRBV21-1 to TRBJ2-1; whether TRBD1, the table's D call, matches the DNA was not checked. TRBV21-1 is described as a pseudogene. The CDR3 extends over 16 amino acids.

The chain couples TRBV19 to TRBJ2-2; the D gene is possibly TRBD2 (5 bases). Germline V CDR1 and CDR2: LNHDA, SQIVND (reference sequence). V lost 5 bases and J lost 5, with 15 bases in between. This CDR3 has 15 amino acids. The CDR3 DNA is TGTGCCAGTAGTGCCCGTGTGTCGGGGACCGGGGAGCTGTTTTTT. It specifies CASSARVSGTGELFF.

J is TRBJ2-7 and V is TRBV5-1, with 7 bases lining up with TRBD1. The CDR3 is 15 amino acids. V lost 4 bases to trimming and J lost 1 base; unmatched junction nucleotides: 8. Germline V CDR1 and CDR2: SGHRS, YFSETQ. Written as DNA, the CDR3 is TGCGCCAGCAGCCCGGACAGGAGCCTATCCTACGAGCAGTACTTC. Translation: CASSPDRSLSYEQYF.

V usage is TRBV6-5 and J usage is TRBJ1-2, with 7 bases lining up with TRBD1. V lost 6 bases and J lost 5; bases outside the gene matches: 12. Germline V CDR1 and CDR2: MNHEY, SVGAGI. This CDR3 has 15 residues. CDR3 sequence reads: CASSWVEGAGYGYTF. CDR3 nucleotides: TGTGCCAGCAGCTGGGTCGAGGGGGCAGGATATGGCTACACCTTC.

The V and J genes are TRBV6-1 and TRBJ1-5; D gene unclear. Trimming pared 2 bases from V and 4 bases from J, leaving 15 bases between. This CDR3 has 16 amino acids. Germline values: CDR1 MNHNS, CDR2 SASEGT. Written as DNA, the CDR3 is TGTGCCAGCAGTGAAAATCGTGTGGGCGTTAATCAGCCCCAGCATTTT. Translation: CASSENRVGVNQPQHF.

CDR3 DNA: TGTGCCAGCATGAACACTGAAGCTTTCTTT. Translated: CASMNTEAFF. The chain recombines TRBV7-9 with TRBJ1-1; D unclear. Trimming removed 7 bases at V and 0 bases at J, with 0 bases between. Germline V gene lookup returns CDR1 SEHNR and CDR2 FQNEAQ (reference sequence). The CDR3 runs 10 residues. Full variable domain (missing parts from reference TRBV7-9 and TRBJ1-1): DTGVSQNPRHKITKRGQNVTFRCDPISEHNRLYWYRQTLGQGPEFLTYFQNEAQLEKSRLLSDRFSAERPKGSFSTLEIQRTEQGDSAMYLCASMNTEAFFGQGTRLTVV.

J is TRBJ1-1 and V is TRBV9, with no clear D. Germline values: CDR1 SGDLS, CDR2 YYNGEE. This CDR3 region has 13 residues. V was cut by 4 bases and J by 11 bases, with 18 bases left in between. This CDR3 reads CASSLGPYTIAFF. Here the CDR3 DNA reads TGTGCCAGCAGCCTCGGACCCTACACCATTGCTTTCTTT. The entire variable domain, with the rest obtained from reference TRBV9 and TRBJ1-1, is as follows: DSGVTQTPKHLITATGQRVTLRCSPRSGDLSVYWYQQSLDQGLQFLIQYYNGEERAKGNILERFSAQQFPDLHSELNLSSLELGDSALYFCASSLGPYTIAFFGQGTRLTVV.

The J gene is TRBJ1-3, the V gene TRBV25-1; no definite D call. Trimming left V 2 bases short and J 4 bases short, with 9 bases between. The CDR3 runs 14 residues. In germline, CDR1 is MGHDK, CDR2 SYGVNS. The CDR3 sequence: CASSEIGSGNTIYF. DNA for the CDR3: TGTGCCAGCAGTGAAATCGGCTCCGGAAACACCATATATTTT.

J is TRBJ1-6 and V is TRBV6-5; D is unclear. CDR3 length: 14 amino acids. Looked up from germline, CDR1 is MNHEY and CDR2 is SVGAGI. Deletions cut 0 bases from V and 8 bases from J, with 8 bases between. The chain's CDR3 is CASSYSMRDSPLHF. The CDR3 nucleotides read TGTGCCAGCAGTTACTCGATGCGGGATTCACCCCTCCACTTT.

The gene calls are TRBV19 and TRBJ2-1; 7 positions agree with TRBD2. The V gene's germline CDR1 is LNHDA and CDR2 SQIVND (reference sequence). This CDR3 contains 15 residues. After removal of 3 bases from V and 6 bases from J, the junction contained 8 bases not matched to a gene. CDR3 sequence reads: CASSIWEGTPNEQFF. The CDR3 region has the DNA TGTGCCAGTAGTATCTGGGAGGGTACTCCCAATGAGCAGTTCTTC.

In the case of this clone: The identical CDR3 is also encoded by other nucleotide sequences in the sample. This rearrangement joins TRBV9 to TRBJ1-1; TRBD1 aligns across 7 bases. V lost 0 bases to trimming and J lost 8 bases; unmatched junction nucleotides: 1. Germline CDR1 SGDLS, CDR2 YYNGEE. This CDR3 comprises 12 residues. The CDR3 spells CASSVEGGEAFF. The DNA for the CDR3 is TGTGCCAGCAGCGTAGAAGGGGGCGAAGCTTTCTTT.

This clone has just one count. The identical CDR3 is also encoded by other nucleotide sequences in the sample. The J gene is TRBJ2-3, the V gene TRBV7-2, with TRBD2 identical over 11 bases. Germline-derived CDR1 and CDR2 are SGHTA and FQGNSA. V shed 5 bases, J shed 6 bases, and the junction held 7 bases outside the gene matches. CDR3 length equals 15 residues. The CDR3 coding sequence is TGTGCCAGCAGCCTTACTAGCGGGGGCGCGGATACGCAGTATTTT. This codes for CASSLTSGGADTQYF.